The 8 T cell receptor beta chains reported below all come from one sample, sequenced in a study of response to subunit inactivated influenza vaccine. TCRdb redid the calling of the RT-PCR reads with MiXCR, one entry per CDR3 protein. The sample carries roughly 700,000 distinct CDR3 sequences, 15% to 19% recorded once. The sequencing here drew on PBMCs from blood, taken approximately 13 days after vaccination. The origin of the receptors is a man in his fifties or sixties who received an inactivated influenza vaccine.

This clonotype showed up many times. The chain joins TRBV12-3 or TRBV12-4 to TRBJ2-7; possibly TRBD1 or TRBD2 for D (5 bases each). V was trimmed by 6 bases and J by 3 bases, leaving 12 bases between them. The CDR3 contains 13 residues. CDR3 sequence (DNA): TGTGCCAGCAGCGGGACCTTATACTACGAGCAGTACTTC. This sequence encodes CASSGTLYYEQYF.

This chain links TRBV11-2 with TRBJ2-1; 7 bases line up with TRBD2. Trimming took 0 bases from V and 0 from J; bases not matched to a gene: 5. This CDR3 spans 17 amino acids. Germline V gene data show CDR1 as SGHAT and CDR2 as FQNNGV. The DNA of the CDR3 is TGTGCCAGCAGCTTAGAAATAGGCGGGAGCTCCTACAATGAGCAGTTCTTC. This sequence encodes CASSLEIGGSSYNEQFF.

This clonotype was seen a handful of times. The chain joins TRBV4-2 to TRBJ2-1; 10 positions match TRBD2. Losses at the gene ends were 4 bases for V and 1 base for J; bases not matched to a gene: 22. This CDR3 is built from 22 residues. Germline V CDR1 and CDR2: LGHNA, YNFKEQ. As DNA, the CDR3 is TGTGCCAGCAGCCCCCACAAGCGGGGGGGCCTTCTTTTCACGGGGTCCTACAATGAGCAGTTCTTC. Protein product: CASSPHKRGGLLFTGSYNEQFF.

This chain joins TRBV4-3 and TRBJ2-3; 8 nucleotides agree with TRBD2. The germline V gene has CDR1 LGHNA and CDR2 YSLEER. The CDR3 extends over 20 amino acids. Trimming took 0 bases from V and 4 from J; bases not matched to a gene: 18. The CDR3 is CASSQEGGSGGRTMADTQYF. CDR3 nucleotide sequence: TGCGCCAGCAGCCAAGAGGGGGGAAGCGGGGGCCGAACCATGGCAGATACGCAGTATTTT.

In this sample, this clonotype turned up a few times. This chain joins TRBV6-2 or TRBV6-3 and TRBJ2-3, with 12 bases fitting TRBD2. CDR1 and CDR2 from the germline V gene are MNHEY and SVGEGT. J lost 9 bases, V lost 8 bases, and 6 bases had no gene match. There are 13 residues in the CDR3. The CDR3 region is CASAGTSGSTQYF. The CDR3 nucleotides are TGTGCCAGCGCCGGGACTAGCGGGTCGACGCAGTATTTT.

The sample holds a few counts of this clonotype. This chain links TRBV6-2 or TRBV6-3 with TRBJ2-7; 10 nucleotides align to TRBD1. Trimming removed 9 bases from V and 2 bases from J; junction bases left unmatched: 4. The length of the CDR3 is 13 residues. From germline, CDR1 is MNHEY and CDR2 SVGEGT. Written as DNA, the CDR3 is TGTGCCAGTACCGGGACAGGGGCCTACGAGCAGTACTTC. It encodes CASTGTGAYEQYF.

The genes are TRBV7-2 and TRBJ1-5; a weak D match, TRBD1 (5 bases). The V end lost 1 base, the J end lost 3 bases, and 13 bases lay between the germline ends. The length of the CDR3 is 16 residues. Per germline, CDR1 SGHTA and CDR2 FQGNSA. CDR3 region: CASSLDFTGYNQPQHF. The CDR3 DNA reads TGTGCCAGCAGCTTAGATTTCACAGGTTACAATCAGCCCCAGCATTTT.

This clonotype showed up just a few times. CDR3 sequence: CSARSTTGLEGYTF. The CDR3 coding sequence is TGCAGTGCTAGATCTACGACAGGGCTGGAAGGCTACACCTTC. The rearrangement links TRBV20-1 to TRBJ1-2; 7 bases map to TRBD1. In germline, CDR1 is DFQATT, CDR2 SNEGSKA (reference sequence). The junction had 11 bases not matched to a gene; V was cut back by 2 bases and J by 8 bases. The CDR3 has 14 amino acids.